This TCR beta chain derives from a study of early stage breast cancer tumors (dated by TCRdb to about 2017). Describing the broader study: Of the roughly 15 invasive breast tumors, 12 to 13 were found to be estrogen receptor-positive, progesterone receptor-positive and HER2-negative. A total of roughly 2.5 million templates, representing about 1.1 million unique clonotypes, were detected across all samples. Of the approximately twelve ER+/PR+/HER2- tumors, eight were classified as invasive ductal carcinomas and four as invasive lobular carcinomas. On average, each sample got roughly 9.7-fold read coverage.

The full study reports these points: Tumors showed roughly 2.3-fold higher T cell density and higher clonality than adjacent normal breast tissue. Because the cohort was small, a breakdown by tumor subtype could not be done. Bulk genomic DNA sequencing of unsorted cells missed chain pairing and functional markers such as CD4, CD8 and FOXP3. Repertoires from blood and normal breast were more alike than repertoires from blood and tumor, and in about 90% of the 16 patients, comparing each tissue with blood separated tumor from normal. Enriched TCRB sequences shared across patients were mostly commonly generated sequences, unlikely to play an important role in the tumor microenvironment.

Two independent genomic DNA replicates were amplified for each sample, with 0.5 ug used for blood and around 1.5 ug for tumor or normal breast. Following the manufacturer's instructions, the ImmunoSeq Intro kit was used to carry out TCRB sequencing on genomic DNA. For absolute quantification, the roughly 33-cycle multiplex PCR included proprietary primers along with spike-in control sequences. Single-end 150-bp reads were used to sequence an 87-bp fragment spanning the CDR3 and the flanking V and J genes. Each lane of an Illumina MiSeq running version 3.0 chemistry carried seven multiplexed samples, with two replicates apiece. Regarding the original processing steps: The vendor's proprietary pipeline handled the raw data processing, merging both replicates into a single result for each sample. A clonotype was defined as productive rearrangements that share the same V-gene family, CDR3 amino acid sequence and J-gene segment. Clonality was calculated as 1 minus the normalized Shannon entropy (Pielou evenness) of TCRB abundances. T cell density was estimated by dividing total templates by the number of input cells inferred from the DNA input amount. Recon, run with its default parameters, was used to estimate overall repertoire diversity and clonality. A clonotype counted as tumor-enriched if its abundance in tumor exceeded 0.1% and was at least 32-fold higher than its abundance in normal breast. The clones in this table, taken by TCRdb from immuneACCESS, are in-frame only. Not every clone is retained; where verified, under half of the shortfall comes from an unresolved V gene, and the cause of the rest is unknown. That table gives V, J and clone size, and the DNA gave D and trimming. This sample gives 51,000 or so clones in total; approximately 80% of them show up just once. The ten largest clones represent roughly 1.4% of the sample.

Comment on this clone: The specificity of this receptor is unknown. No qualities accompany the bases; no much larger clone lies one base away.

Sequences MNHEY (CDR1) and SMNVEV (CDR2) are obtained from the germline V gene (reference sequence). V is trimmed back by 7 bases and J by 3 bases, and the junction contains 8 bases that no gene match accounts for. The CDR3, cysteine through phenylalanine, is 15 amino acids long. Just CDR3 DNA is preserved here, 45 bases in frame from base 1. The study profiled bulk TCR beta-chain repertoires in matched peripheral blood, tumor and adjacent normal breast tissue taken from approximately 15 patients with early-stage breast cancer. Before surgery, about 4.5-11 mL of whole blood was collected into EDTA tubes and then processed within 2 hours. Ficoll-Paque centrifugation in SepMate-50 tubes was used to isolate peripheral blood mononuclear cells. PBMCs were cryopreserved in aliquots of roughly 1.8 to 4 million cells in roughly 90% FBS with roughly 10% DMSO and kept in liquid nitrogen. Genomic DNA was extracted with the Qiagen AllPrep DNA/RNA Mini kit.

This sequence uses TRBV27 and TRBJ2-7, with TRBD1 matching 11 junction bases. Material for sequencing was blood. The TCR sequence derives from a person between 45 and 65 years old with breast cancer. The DNA sequence is given as TGTGCCAGCACCCCCCTCGGGACAGGGGGCTACGAGCAGTACTTC. Its amino acids are CASTPLGTGGYEQYF.